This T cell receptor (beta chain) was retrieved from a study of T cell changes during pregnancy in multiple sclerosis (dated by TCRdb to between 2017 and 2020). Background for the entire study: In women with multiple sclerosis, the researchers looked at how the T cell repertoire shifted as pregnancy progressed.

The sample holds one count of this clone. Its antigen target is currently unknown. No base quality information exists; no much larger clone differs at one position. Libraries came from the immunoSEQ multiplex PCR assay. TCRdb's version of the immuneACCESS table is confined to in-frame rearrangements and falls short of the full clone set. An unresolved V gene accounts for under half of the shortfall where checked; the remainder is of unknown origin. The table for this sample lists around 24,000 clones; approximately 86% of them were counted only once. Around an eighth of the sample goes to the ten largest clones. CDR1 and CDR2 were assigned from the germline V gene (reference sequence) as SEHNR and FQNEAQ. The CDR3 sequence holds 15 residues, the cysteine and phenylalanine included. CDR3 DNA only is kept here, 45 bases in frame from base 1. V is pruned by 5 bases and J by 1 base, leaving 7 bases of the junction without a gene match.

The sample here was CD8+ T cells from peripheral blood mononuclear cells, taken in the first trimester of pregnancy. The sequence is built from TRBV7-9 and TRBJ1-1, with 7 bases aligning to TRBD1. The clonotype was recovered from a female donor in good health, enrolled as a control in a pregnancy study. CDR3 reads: CASSDTTGANTEAFF. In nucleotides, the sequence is TGTGCCAGCAGCGACACAACAGGGGCGAACACTGAAGCTTTCTTT.